Listed here are 13 T cell receptor beta chains from one sample, sequenced in a study of blood T cells in healthy people across ages. For the second PCR, which ran for about 6 to 11 cycles, a sample-barcoded 5' primer and a J-beta primer mix were used. TCRdb used MiXCR to reprocess the 5' RACE reads, holding one entry per CDR3 protein. The data show 1.5 million to 2 million distinct CDR3 sequences, 49% seen once. Sequenced: blood. These receptor sequences come from a woman between 35 and 50 years old in good health.

This clonotype was seen only a few times. The gene calls are TRBV7-2 and TRBJ2-7; possibly TRBD1 for D (6 bases). CDR3 length: 18 amino acids. V was shortened by 6 bases and J by 0 bases, with 24 bases between the two germline ends. Germline CDR1 reads SGHTA; CDR2 reads FQGNSA. As DNA, the CDR3 is TGTGCCAGCAGTGCGACCGGGACACCTTACAGGAGCTCCTACGAGCAGTACTTC. Translation gives CASSATGTPYRSSYEQYF.

In this sample, this clonotype turned up a few times. The chain recombines TRBV5-6 with TRBJ2-4, with 9 nucleotides matching TRBD1. The CDR3 runs to 17 residues. V was pared by 1 base and J by 5 bases, with 10 bases of the junction left unmatched. From germline, CDR1 is SGHDT and CDR2 YYEEEE. The chain's CDR3 is CASSLTPGQGWENIQYF. DNA for the CDR3: TGTGCCAGCAGCTTGACCCCGGGACAGGGATGGGAAAACATTCAGTACTTC. Filled out from reference TRBV5-6 and TRBJ2-4, the complete variable domain reads DAGVTQSPTHLIKTRGQQVTLRCSPKSGHDTVSWYQQALGQGPQFIFQYYEEEERQRGNFPDRFSGHQFPNYSSELNVNALLLGDSALYLCASSLTPGQGWENIQYFGAGTRLSVL.

This clonotype was observed a handful of times. The CDR3 region has the DNA TGTGCCAGCAGTGCTGGGGGAGGTGATACTGAAGCTTTCTTT. Encoded protein: CASSAGGGDTEAFF. The chain links TRBV27 to TRBJ1-1, with D perhaps TRBD1 (5 bases). CDR1 and CDR2 from the germline V gene are MNHEY and SMNVEV (reference sequence). The CDR3 is 14 amino acids. V was shortened by 5 bases and J by 5 bases, with 15 bases between the two germline ends.

The chain carries TRBV29-1 and TRBJ2-5, with 9 bases lining up with TRBD2. The CDR3 sequence is 16 residues long. The germline gives CDR1 SQVTM, CDR2 ANQGSEA. V shed 0 bases, J shed 3 bases, and the junction held 8 bases outside the gene matches. CDR3: CSVEDWRAGGKETQYF. The CDR3 nucleotides are TGCAGCGTTGAAGATTGGAGGGCGGGGGGGAAAGAGACCCAGTACTTC.

This clonotype has only a few counts. The chain uses TRBV4-1 and TRBJ1-1, with 7 bases aligning to TRBD1. The CDR3 contains 18 residues. Trimming removed 5 bases from V and 0 bases from J; junction bases left unmatched: 15. The germline V gene has CDR1 MGHRA and CDR2 YSYEKL. This chain's CDR3 is CASSEGFNRGPMNTEAFF. CDR3 nucleotide sequence: TGCGCCAGCAGCGAAGGATTTAACAGGGGACCCATGAACACTGAAGCTTTCTTT.

The chain is built from TRBV4-3 and TRBJ2-3; D ambiguous. This CDR3 is 13 amino acids long. CDR1 is LGHNA and CDR2 is YSLEER in the germline V gene. The V end was cut by 3 bases, the J end by 3 bases, with 7 bases between. The CDR3 DNA follows: TGCGCCAGCAGCCACCAGGAGACAGATACGCAGTATTTT. Residues: CASSHQETDTQYF.

V is TRBV10-3 and J is TRBJ2-1; D is ambiguous. From germline, CDR1 is ENHRY and CDR2 SYGVKD. V was pared by 4 bases and J by 2 bases, with 0 bases between. The CDR3 is 11 amino acids. The DNA of the CDR3 is TGTGCCATCAGTGCCTACAATGAGCAGTTCTTC. Protein: CAISAYNEQFF.

Only one count was recorded for this clonotype. V and J are TRBV20-1 and TRBJ1-6, with D perhaps TRBD1 (5 bases). The V end was cut by 5 bases, the J end by 3 bases, with 11 bases between. CDR1 is DFQATT and CDR2 is SNEGSKA in the germline V gene (reference sequence). The CDR3 is made up of 14 amino acids. CDR3 protein: CSASRAGYNSPLHF. DNA for the CDR3: TGCAGTGCTTCCAGGGCTGGCTATAATTCACCCCTCCACTTT.

This CDR3 reads CASSSGTGVDFTRSYTF. The CDR3 DNA reads TGTGCCAGCAGTTCCGGGACAGGGGTTGATTTTACTCGGAGCTACACCTTC. This chain links TRBV28 with TRBJ1-2; TRBD1 matches 10 bases. V lost 4 bases, J lost 9 bases, and 17 bases stayed unmatched. The germline gives CDR1 MDHEN, CDR2 SYDVKM. This CDR3 comprises 17 residues.

This chain connects TRBV6-1 to TRBJ2-3, with 9 bases that match TRBD2. J lost 2 bases, V lost 6 bases, and 9 bases had no gene match. This CDR3 has 16 amino acids. Germline values: CDR1 MNHNS, CDR2 SASEGT. This chain's CDR3 is CASRPSLAGITDTQYF. The CDR3 DNA is TGTGCCAGCAGACCCTCCCTAGCGGGGATCACAGATACGCAGTATTTT.

Of note for this clonotype: One junction end disagrees with the germline gene, perhaps due to a read error. This chain links TRBV6-1 with TRBJ2-6; the match to TRBD1 covers 9 bases. The CDR3 length is 17 residues. Germline assignment: CDR1 MNHNS and CDR2 SASEGT. In DNA form, the CDR3 reads TGTGCCAGCAGCCCCCGGGACAGGGCTTCTGGGGCCAACGTCCAGACTTTC. Its translation is CASSPRDRASGANVQTF.

The chain uses TRBV6-6 and TRBJ2-7; a weak D match, TRBD2 (5 bases). Trimming stripped 7 bases from V and 12 bases from J, with 19 bases between. Per germline, CDR1 MNHNY and CDR2 SVGAGI (reference sequence). The CDR3 totals 12 residues. The DNA of the CDR3 is TGTGCCAGCACCCCCACCTCCGGGATCTCGTACTTC. Its translation is CASTPTSGISYF.

The gene calls are TRBV28 and TRBJ2-7; D remains unclear. Trimming cost V 5 bases and J 2 bases, with 10 bases left between them. CDR1 is MDHEN and CDR2 is SYDVKM in the germline V gene. This CDR3 spans 13 amino acids. This CDR3 reads CASSLLNPYEQYF. The CDR3 DNA reads TGTGCCAGCAGTCTTTTAAATCCCTACGAGCAGTACTTC. The full variable domain, its missing parts supplied by reference TRBV28 and TRBJ2-7, is DVKVTQSSRYLVKRTGEKVFLECVQDMDHENMFWYRQDPGLGLRLIYFSYDVKMKEKGDIPEGYSVSREKKERFSLILESASTNQTSMYLCASSLLNPYEQYFGPGTRLTVT.